This passage covers 10 T cell receptor beta chains from one sample sequenced in a study of blood T cell repertoires in COVID-19. Profiling relied on immunoSEQ multiplex PCR, and the TCRdb table lists in-frame clones only, not all of them. The repertoire holds about 210,000 clones, with about 78% as singletons. Sequenced material: peripheral blood. All receptors derive from a woman between 65 and 79 years old with acute or convalescent COVID-19.

The chain uses TRBV18 and TRBJ2-1; D may be TRBD1 (5 bases). CDR1 KGHSH and CDR2 LQKENI come from the germline V gene. The length of the CDR3 is 16 residues. The V end lost 2 bases, the J end lost 2 bases, and 13 bases lay between the germline ends. CDR3 in DNA: TGTGCCAGCTCACCAGGCAGGGATGTACCCTACAATGAGCAGTTCTTC. Protein product: CASSPGRDVPYNEQFF. The variable domain in full, with the rest retrieved from reference TRBV18 and TRBJ2-1, is NAGVMQNPRHLVRRRGQEARLRCSPMKGHSHVYWYRQLPEEGLKFMVYLQKENIIDESGMPKERFSAEFPKEGPSILRIQQVVRGDSAAYFCASSPGRDVPYNEQFFGPGTRLTVL.

The CDR3 spells CASSPGSLNTEAFF. The CDR3 DNA sequence: TGTGCCAGCAGCCCTGGCAGTTTGAACACTGAAGCTTTCTTT. This chain connects TRBV9 to TRBJ1-1; D ambiguous. Deletions cut 4 bases from V and 0 bases from J, with 10 bases between. Germline CDR1 and CDR2: SGDLS and YYNGEE. The CDR3 loop spans 14 amino acids.

This chain connects TRBV6-5 to TRBJ2-3; TRBD1 might be the D (5 bases). CDR1 is MNHEY and CDR2 is SVGAGI in the germline V gene. The ends were cut back, 5 bases at V and 5 bases at J, with 11 bases in the middle. The CDR3 length is 13 residues. CDR3 residues: CASSLRVKDTQYF. The CDR3 coding sequence is TGTGCCAGCAGTCTCAGGGTGAAAGATACGCAGTATTTT.

The V and J genes are TRBV7-3 and TRBJ1-2; D may be TRBD1 (6 bases). The CDR3 contains 14 residues. Trimming stripped 2 bases from V and 8 bases from J, with 15 bases between. The germline V gene has CDR1 SGHTA and CDR2 FQGTGA. As DNA, the CDR3 is TGTGCCAGCAGCTTATGGGGGGGCTGGCAAGGCTACACCTTC. Its translation: CASSLWGGWQGYTF.

This chain uses TRBV25-1 with TRBJ1-2, with 8 bases aligning to TRBD1. Germline assignment: CDR1 MGHDK and CDR2 SYGVNS. The CDR3 sequence is 13 residues long. The ends lost 3 bases at V and 8 bases at J; junction bases unmatched: 5. The CDR3 reads CASSDGQGLGYTF. The CDR3 DNA reads TGTGCCAGCAGTGATGGACAGGGCTTAGGCTACACCTTC.

This clone has just a few counts. The V and J genes are TRBV4-1 and TRBJ1-4; 8 positions agree with TRBD1. Trimming cost V 0 bases and J 14 bases; bases outside gene matches: 8. CDR3 length equals 14 residues. Germline V gene data show CDR1 as MGHRA and CDR2 as YSYEKL. CDR3 protein: CASSQDAQDRDLFF. CDR3 DNA sequence: TGCGCCAGCAGCCAAGATGCCCAGGACAGGGACCTGTTTTTT.

The gene calls are TRBV10-3 and TRBJ2-3; 11 bases agree with TRBD2. Losses at the gene ends were 6 bases for V and 0 bases for J; bases not matched to a gene: 11. CDR1 and CDR2 (germline): ENHRY, SYGVKD. CDR3 length equals 18 residues. CDR3 in amino acids: CAIRVPTSGGTSTDTQYF. As DNA, the CDR3 is TGTGCCATCAGGGTACCAACTAGCGGGGGTACTAGCACAGATACGCAGTATTTT.

The genes are TRBV5-1 and TRBJ1-6, with TRBD1 matching over 7 bases. There are 14 residues in the CDR3. Trimming took 2 bases from V and 8 from J; bases not matched to a gene: 4. Germline CDR1 is SGHRS and CDR2 is YFSETQ. CDR3 region: CASSLDRAHSPLHF. DNA of the CDR3: TGCGCCAGCAGCTTAGACAGGGCGCATTCACCCCTCCACTTT.

Turning to this clone: Other DNA sequences within the sample encode an identical CDR3. The genes are TRBV19 and TRBJ1-1; D is perhaps TRBD1 (6 bases). V lost 2 bases, J lost 2 bases, and 9 bases lay in between. The germline CDR1 and CDR2 sequences are LNHDA and SQIVND (reference sequence). This CDR3 is built from 14 residues. The CDR3 DNA is TGTGCCAGTAGTATACCACAGGGAAACACTGAAGCTTTCTTT. Amino acids: CASSIPQGNTEAFF.

The genes are TRBV19 and TRBJ1-5; D is uncertain. Germline loops: CDR1 LNHDA, CDR2 SQIVND (reference sequence). The CDR3 is 15 residues long. Trimming took off 3 bases at V and 3 bases at J, with 12 bases between the two ends. The CDR3 spells CASSIENSPNQPQHF. The CDR3 coding sequence is TGTGCCAGTAGTATCGAAAACAGCCCCAATCAGCCCCAGCATTTT. The full variable domain, its missing parts supplied by reference TRBV19 and TRBJ1-5, is DGGITQSPKYLFRKEGQNVTLSCEQNLNHDAMYWYRQDPGQGLRLIYYSQIVNDFQKGDIAEGYSVSREKKESFPLTVTSAQKNPTAFYLCASSIENSPNQPQHFGDGTRLSIL.